This T cell receptor (beta chain) was documented in a study of CD8 T cells in Susac syndrome (dated by TCRdb to about 2019). Regarding the research as a whole: The study used repertoire sequencing to test whether antigen drove CD8+ T cell activation and differentiation in Susac syndrome. CD8+ T cell repertoire clonality was compared between 11 to 12 healthy donors, some 14 Susac syndrome patients and about 15 multiple sclerosis patients.

Overall study results and their limits: The study acknowledged that relatively few individuals were included in the TCR sequencing and HLA analysis.

Peripheral blood CD8+ and CD4+ T cells from healthy donors, Susac syndrome patients and multiple sclerosis patients were profiled using high-throughput TCR beta sequencing. Treatment-naive patients with stable or active relapsing-remitting disease fulfilling revised McDonald criteria were used as multiple sclerosis controls. Bulk CD8+ and CD4+ T cells were purified by magnetic negative isolation, whereas CD8+ TEMRA cells were enriched by FACS. Blood was collected in EDTA tubes and processed within 24 hours, with PBMCs isolated through density gradient centrifugation. PBMCs destined for TCR sequencing were cryopreserved in liquid nitrogen and later thawed in a 37 °C water bath. A purity of at least 90% was achieved for sorted or isolated CD4+, CD8+ and CD8+ TEMRA cells. The cysteine opens and the phenylalanine closes a CDR3 of 14 amino acids. The only DNA kept is the CDR3, 42 bases in frame from the first base. V sheds 4 bases and J sheds 6 bases, leaving 16 bases between their ends. The germline V gene (reference sequence) provides CDR1 LNHNV and CDR2 YYDKDF.

This clonotype appeared once. This receptor's antigen is unknown. Base qualities are not recorded, but no much larger clone differs from it by a single base. A read on its own is weak evidence. RNA was extracted using the RNeasy kit, and about 0.5 to 1 microgram was reverse transcribed with random hexamers. The immunoSEQ multiplex PCR assay, which covers 54 Vbeta and 13 Jbeta segments, was used to amplify TCR beta CDR3 regions. PCR amplification bias was corrected by using a synthetic template baseline for primer optimization and computational correction. The paper's data handling went like this. Reads were annotated to V, D and J genes per IMGT and analyzed with immunoSEQ Analyzer, keeping only productive sequences. Clonality was computed as one minus Shannon entropy normalized by log2 of the number of productive unique sequences. For each patient and control, public and private clones were evaluated within the 100 most prevalent clones. Susac-specific clones were defined as absent from healthy and MS cohorts, about 1,100 published viral clones and other ImmuneACCESS disease sequences. Using fastp trimming at Q25 and MiXCR clonotype assembly, TCRdb reanalyzed the public sequencing data and kept in-frame beta chains. Rows are combined by CDR3 protein, so each entry shows the most common genes and DNA. These V and J calls originate from TCRdb's pipeline instead of the authors' own analysis. The sample table records roughly 200,000 distinct CDR3 sequences; about 95% of these occur just once. Less than 0.2% of the sample lies in the top ten.

The source of this sequence is a human donor with multiple sclerosis. Recombination connected TRBV15 to TRBJ2-7; perhaps TRBD2 is the D gene, with 6 bases matching. Sequenced input: CD8+ T cells from PBMCs. The DNA reads TGTGCCACCAGCACCATGGGGGACTTCCGCGAGCAGTACTTC. Its translation is CATSTMGDFREQYF.